The clone carrying this T cell receptor (beta chain) was seen a handful of times. The sample comes from a study of identical twins. The CDR3 is 17 residues long. V dropped 3 bases and J dropped 6; count of bases not matched to a gene: 9. Germline assignment: CDR1 SNHLY and CDR2 FYNNEI. Via MiXCR, TCRdb re-called the 5' RACE reads, giving one row per CDR3 protein. The sample lists fewer than 550,000 distinct CDR3 sequences, roughly 15% occurring once. This same sample was also part of a study on yellow fever vaccine responses in identical twins.

The receptor was isolated from a young woman in good health. The genes are TRBV2 and TRBJ1-5; the match to TRBD1 covers 12 bases. Sequences were obtained from CD4+ T cells sorted from blood. The chain's CDR3 is CASSDVPGQGAGQPQHF. The CDR3 region has the DNA TGTGCCAGCAGTGACGTCCCGGGACAGGGGGCAGGTCAGCCCCAGCATTTT.